This section outlines one T cell receptor (beta chain) sequence together with its context. Its cognate antigen has yet to be identified. Base quality data are lacking; no much larger clone is found one base away. The data belong to a study of post-analysis software for immune sequencing data (dated by TCRdb to the mid-2010s). Regarding the study in general: Disease courses on record covered relapsing-remitting, secondary progressive and progressive-relapsing multiple sclerosis, though some patients had no subtype annotation. A subset of samples was prepared in parallel using single-end sample barcoding, then pooled and co-amplified after Illumina adapter ligation. The patient repertoires were set against around eleven previously published healthy control repertoires from donors whose ages ranged from roughly 6 to 25 years. Study-wide conclusions, independent of this receptor: The control group was slightly older than the multiple sclerosis patient group. Strong co-clustering of samples prepared in the same batch was shown by direct clustering with F measure, prompting a batch-effect correction. Multiple sclerosis patients had significantly lower normalized Chao1 diversity than controls, a result that suggests substantial peripheral T-cell clonal expansion. Patients showed significantly higher frequencies than controls for five TRBV segments, among them TRBV5-6, TRBV5-1 and TRBV20-1.

The CDR3 starts with the cysteine, ends with the phenylalanine, and has 15 residues. The read is trimmed to its CDR3 DNA, 45 bases read in frame from base 1. The junction carries 14 bases between V and J, which are trimmed by 0 bases and 5 bases respectively. As encoded in the germline V gene, CDR1 is SGHRS while CDR2 is YFSETQ. Library construction relied on PCR. Sequencing instrument: Illumina HiSeq 2500. To reduce PCR and sequencing biases, unique molecular identifiers were incorporated into the TCR beta cDNA libraries. Some 500,000 cDNA molecules were obtained for every 1 to 10 million input T cells, so each molecule roughly corresponded to one T cell. Patient libraries were prepared and sequenced with the same protocol used for the earlier healthy control dataset. Within a given batch, samples were prepared together, multiplexed and sequenced on the same HiSeq lane. In the source study's methods: MIGEC handled the raw barcoded reads, throwing out single-read molecular identifier groups before consensus assembly and CDR3 extraction. VDJtools was used for post-analysis of the clonotype tables, and diversity was normalized by down-sampling every dataset to the size of the smallest sample. To correct batch-related cross-sample contamination, repertoire overlap clustering matched CDR3 amino acid sequences but not nucleotide sequences. Clones were called with MiXCR by TCRdb after fastp trimmed the public reads at Q25, and only in-frame beta chains were retained. Each CDR3 protein appears once, grouped with its most common genes and DNA. The V and J calls reflect TCRdb's pipeline rather than the authors' work. Present in this sample are approximately 660,000 distinct CDR3 sequences, approximately 59% of which were seen just once. The leading ten clones occupy roughly 12% of the sample.

To demonstrate the VDJtools post-analysis software, TCR beta repertoires were profiled from the peripheral blood of about a dozen young patients with multiple sclerosis. The multiple sclerosis patients were children and adolescents between roughly 6 and 16 years of age. The rearranged chain carries TRBV5-1 and TRBJ1-1, with a weak D call of TRBD1 (6 bases match). The receptor was isolated from a girl aged 2 to 9 with multiple sclerosis. The specimen sequenced was blood. The CDR3 region reads CASSLVSRGETEAFF. The nucleotides are TGCGCCAGCAGCTTGGTATCCAGGGGTGAAACTGAAGCTTTCTTT. Reference TRBV5-1 and TRBJ1-1 proteins supply the regions before and after the CDR3; the full variable domain is: KAGVTQTPRYLIKTRGQQVTLSCSPISGHRSVSWYQQTPGQGLQFLFEYFSETQRNKGNFPGRFSGRQFSNSRSEMNVSTLELGDSALYLCASSLVSRGETEAFFGQGTRLTVV.